This T cell receptor (beta chain) was obtained from a study of blood T cells in healthy people across ages. The CDR3 extends over 12 amino acids. V dropped 6 bases and J dropped 5 bases, with 11 bases sitting between them. Germline CDR1 SNHLY, CDR2 FYNNEI. Details on this clonotype: Its antigen is as yet unknown.

A J-beta primer mix and a sample-barcoded 5' primer were used in a second PCR of roughly 7 to 12 cycles. TCRdb reprocessed the 5' RACE reads via MiXCR and lists one record per CDR3 protein. The data show about 1.4 million distinct CDR3 sequences, roughly 60% seen once. Study results and caveats: Donor CMV status, an unknown factor, possibly confounded changes in expanded clonotypes. There were more naive CD4+ cells and higher diversity in long-lived donors than in aged donors.

The rearrangement links TRBV2 to TRBJ2-7; D gene unclear. Sequenced input: blood. This TCR came from a man aged 18 to 29 in good health. CDR3 protein: CASRRREDEQYF. DNA for the CDR3: TGTGCCAGCAGGAGACGAGAGGACGAGCAGTACTTC.